Following are 13 T cell receptor beta chains from one sample sequenced in a study of monozygotic twins with inflammatory bowel disease. With the 5' RACE reads reprocessed, TCRdb shows one record per CDR3 protein and no DNA. The sample holds 200,000 to 250,000 distinct CDR3 sequences. Input material: blood. The receptors stem from a human donor with ulcerative colitis or Crohn's disease, or a healthy co-twin of an affected twin (not recorded which).

The V gene is TRBV5-1, the J gene TRBJ2-2. Per the germline V gene, CDR1 is SGHRS and CDR2 is YFSETQ. The CDR3 contains 14 residues. This CDR3 reads CASSLGQTTGELFF.

The V and J genes are TRBV6-2 or TRBV6-3 and TRBJ2-7; with no DNA, the TCRdb D assignment of TRBD1 cannot be verified. This CDR3 contains 14 residues. The germline CDR1 and CDR2 sequences are MNHEY and SVGEGT. CDR3 in amino acids: CATNPGTSTYEQYF.

The V and J genes are TRBV3-1 and TRBJ2-7; TCRdb names TRBD1, which stays unverified in the absence of DNA. The CDR3 runs 16 residues. Germline V gives CDR1 LGHDT, CDR2 YNNKEL (reference sequence). CDR3 sequence reads: CASSQVSGTSRGEQYF.

The rearrangement joins TRBV5-1 to TRBJ2-7; TCRdb indicates TRBD1, and absent DNA this call remains unverified. Germline V gene sequence: CDR1 SGHRS, CDR2 YFSETQ. This CDR3 has 15 residues. The CDR3 sequence is CASRTGQELTYEQYF.

The V gene is TRBV20-1, the J gene TRBJ2-1; there is no DNA to check the TCRdb D call of TRBD1. The CDR3 totals 14 residues. Germline CDR1 DFQATT, CDR2 SNEGSKA (reference sequence). CDR3: CSARPPQGPNEQFF.

The chain joins TRBV20-1 to TRBJ1-6; without DNA, the TCRdb call of TRBD1 cannot be checked. This CDR3 comprises 13 residues. The germline V gene encodes CDR1 DFQATT and CDR2 SNEGSKA (reference sequence). CDR3 in amino acids: CSARSQGSSPLHF.

The chain has TRBV7-9 and TRBJ1-1. Germline loops: CDR1 SEHNR, CDR2 FQNEAQ (reference sequence). This CDR3 has 16 amino acids. CDR3 in amino acids: CASSSLNEGEGTEAFF. The full variable domain, in which reference TRBV7-9 and TRBJ1-1 provide the parts outside the CDR3, is DTGVSQNPRHKITKRGQNVTFRCDPISEHNRLYWYRQTLGQGPEFLTYFQNEAQLEKSRLLSDRFSAERPKGSFSTLEIQRTEQGDSAMYLCASSSLNEGEGTEAFFGQGTRLTVV.

V is TRBV6-1 and J is TRBJ1-4; TCRdb designates TRBD1, a call that cannot be tested without DNA. From germline, CDR1 is MNHNS and CDR2 SASEGT. The CDR3 totals 15 residues. CDR3 loop: CASSAGQATNEKLFF.

The chain employs TRBV5-1 and TRBJ2-7; TCRdb designates TRBD1, a call that cannot be tested without DNA. This CDR3 spans 14 amino acids. Germline assignment: CDR1 SGHRS and CDR2 YFSETQ. The CDR3 here is CASSTGQAASEQYF.

The rearrangement uses TRBV20-1 and TRBJ2-2; TCRdb returns TRBD1, unconfirmable since there is no DNA. Germline V gene data show CDR1 as DFQATT and CDR2 as SNEGSKA (reference sequence). CDR3 length: 12 amino acids. This CDR3 is CSALEGSGELFF.

The V and J genes are TRBV20-1 and TRBJ1-1; TCRdb's D call of TRBD1 is untestable without DNA. The CDR3 extends over 13 amino acids. Germline CDR1 and CDR2: DFQATT and SNEGSKA (reference sequence). CDR3 loop: CSAEGTGRTEAFF.

V gene TRBV25-1 combines with J gene TRBJ1-2. The germline V gene encodes CDR1 MGHDK and CDR2 SYGVNS. This CDR3 is 12 amino acids long. This chain's CDR3 is CASSDGILGYTF.

This chain joins TRBV7-2 and TRBJ2-1. CDR1 and CDR2 from the germline V gene are SGHTA and FQGNSA. CDR3 size: 11 residues. CDR3 sequence: CASSLIMVQFF. The full variable domain, with the rest looked up from reference TRBV7-2 and TRBJ2-1, is GAGVSQSPSNKVTEKGKDVELRCDPISGHTALYWYRQSLGQGLEFLIYFQGNSAPDKSGLPSDRFSAERTGGSVSTLTIQRTQQEDSAVYLCASSLIMVQFFGPGTRLTVL.